This record covers a single T cell receptor beta chain. The target of this receptor is not known. A much larger clone sits a single nucleotide away, making a read error possible. Amplification of TCR beta CDR3 regions was carried out from RNA transcripts. The first round of RT-PCR for the TCR CDR3 was performed with the HTBI primer set and the Qiagen OneStep RT-PCR kit. The libraries were constructed in a second round of multiplex PCR and then size-selected and purified. Libraries were sequenced paired-end with 100 bp reads on an Illumina HiSeq2000. The authors processed their data as follows. SOAPnuke was used to process the raw data, with reads discarded if the reads contained adapters or uncalled bases, had a mean Phred below 15, or lacked an exact constant-primer or identifier match. COPE v1.2.5 was used to merge high-quality paired reads, and clonotypes were defined as unique nucleotide sequences. MiTCR v1.1 was used to align the clonotypes against IMGT TRBV, TRBD and TRBJ reference segments. Only V-J combinations with frequency above 0.0001, covering 99% to 99.2% of repertoires, were analysed. A TCS score was defined as the ratio of F50 (clonal expansion) to E x V (chaos), with BLOSUM62-based TCRdist applied between CDR3 peptides within each V-J. Welch's t-statistics and random forest reduced several hundred V-J features to around 14, which were used in a naive Bayes classifier (R e1071). The public reads were reanalyzed by TCRdb: fastp trimming at Q25, MiXCR alignment, in-frame beta chains only. Under each unique CDR3 protein, matching rows form one entry showing the most common genes and DNA. None of the V and J calls come from the authors' own analysis; TCRdb made them. Counted in this sample were some 300,000 distinct CDR3 sequences; approximately 14% of them appeared once. 7.9% of the sample is held by the ten biggest clonotypes.

This entry belongs to a study of T cells in Graves' hyperthyroidism and ophthalmopathy (dated by TCRdb to about 2019). For context, the study as a whole: Peripheral blood was collected at initial diagnosis, before any treatment. An independent validation cohort of some 18 hyperthyroidism patients and more than 15 patients who later progressed to ophthalmopathy tested prospective prediction of ophthalmopathy. In addition, the study compared T-cell repertoires in thyroid tissue and in blood from roughly 6 Graves' hyperthyroidism patients. The paper reports TCR Vbeta CDR3 sequencing of 140 or so peripheral blood samples: around 45 ophthalmopathy, around 80 hyperthyroidism and around 17 progressor patients. To identify TCR V-J signatures that set the groups apart, the researchers used a discovery cohort of 90 to 100 patients, made up of 40 to 45 with Graves' ophthalmopathy and 57 with stable Graves' hyperthyroidism. The 75 to 100 discovery patients were randomly split 7:3 into training and test sets. After sampling, hyperthyroidism patients received methimazole starting at 30 mg daily, and ophthalmopathy patients received high-dose intravenous methylprednisolone.

Stable Graves' hyperthyroidism was defined as no progression to ophthalmopathy during 18 months of follow-up. Hyperthyroidism patients were newly diagnosed, had a disease duration of under 2 months, and were aged 18 to 65 years. Exclusion was applied to patients with uncontrolled infections, other autoimmune diseases, pregnancy or lactation. Diagnoses were established on the basis of clinical symptoms, serum thyroxine and TRAb, thyroid ultrasound, and orbital computed tomography. PBMCs were separated from roughly 10 ml of fresh peripheral blood using Ficoll-Paque density gradient centrifugation. Trizol reagent was used to extract total RNA, and RNA quality was then checked on an Agilent 2100 Bioanalyzer. The study at large found these results: A 13 V-J signature model separated ophthalmopathy from stable hyperthyroidism, with 87.88% sensitivity and 81% to 82% specificity in cross-validation and 80%/75% in testing. Sample size was not statistically predetermined, and blinding of investigators to group allocation was not performed. Blood samples also contained most of the expanded thyroid clonotypes (frequency above 0.001), which suggests that blood repertoires may reflect thyroid immune responses. In validation, progression to ophthalmopathy was predicted by the model with 65% to 71% sensitivity and around 75% specificity, a median of around 5.9 months before onset.

Looking up the germline V gene yields CDR1 MNHEY and CDR2 SVGAGI. Taken from cysteine to phenylalanine, the CDR3 has 15 residues. The read is trimmed to its CDR3 DNA, 45 bases read in frame from base 1. This TCR came from a woman between 35 and 50 years old with Graves' hyperthyroidism. The chain joins TRBV6-5 to TRBJ2-7; TRBD2 agrees with 7 junctional bases. Sequencing used blood. The CDR3 corresponds to CASSSPGGGEDEPYF. The DNA sequence reads TGTGCCAGCAGTTCCCCGGGGGGAGGAGAGGACGAGCCGTACTTC.